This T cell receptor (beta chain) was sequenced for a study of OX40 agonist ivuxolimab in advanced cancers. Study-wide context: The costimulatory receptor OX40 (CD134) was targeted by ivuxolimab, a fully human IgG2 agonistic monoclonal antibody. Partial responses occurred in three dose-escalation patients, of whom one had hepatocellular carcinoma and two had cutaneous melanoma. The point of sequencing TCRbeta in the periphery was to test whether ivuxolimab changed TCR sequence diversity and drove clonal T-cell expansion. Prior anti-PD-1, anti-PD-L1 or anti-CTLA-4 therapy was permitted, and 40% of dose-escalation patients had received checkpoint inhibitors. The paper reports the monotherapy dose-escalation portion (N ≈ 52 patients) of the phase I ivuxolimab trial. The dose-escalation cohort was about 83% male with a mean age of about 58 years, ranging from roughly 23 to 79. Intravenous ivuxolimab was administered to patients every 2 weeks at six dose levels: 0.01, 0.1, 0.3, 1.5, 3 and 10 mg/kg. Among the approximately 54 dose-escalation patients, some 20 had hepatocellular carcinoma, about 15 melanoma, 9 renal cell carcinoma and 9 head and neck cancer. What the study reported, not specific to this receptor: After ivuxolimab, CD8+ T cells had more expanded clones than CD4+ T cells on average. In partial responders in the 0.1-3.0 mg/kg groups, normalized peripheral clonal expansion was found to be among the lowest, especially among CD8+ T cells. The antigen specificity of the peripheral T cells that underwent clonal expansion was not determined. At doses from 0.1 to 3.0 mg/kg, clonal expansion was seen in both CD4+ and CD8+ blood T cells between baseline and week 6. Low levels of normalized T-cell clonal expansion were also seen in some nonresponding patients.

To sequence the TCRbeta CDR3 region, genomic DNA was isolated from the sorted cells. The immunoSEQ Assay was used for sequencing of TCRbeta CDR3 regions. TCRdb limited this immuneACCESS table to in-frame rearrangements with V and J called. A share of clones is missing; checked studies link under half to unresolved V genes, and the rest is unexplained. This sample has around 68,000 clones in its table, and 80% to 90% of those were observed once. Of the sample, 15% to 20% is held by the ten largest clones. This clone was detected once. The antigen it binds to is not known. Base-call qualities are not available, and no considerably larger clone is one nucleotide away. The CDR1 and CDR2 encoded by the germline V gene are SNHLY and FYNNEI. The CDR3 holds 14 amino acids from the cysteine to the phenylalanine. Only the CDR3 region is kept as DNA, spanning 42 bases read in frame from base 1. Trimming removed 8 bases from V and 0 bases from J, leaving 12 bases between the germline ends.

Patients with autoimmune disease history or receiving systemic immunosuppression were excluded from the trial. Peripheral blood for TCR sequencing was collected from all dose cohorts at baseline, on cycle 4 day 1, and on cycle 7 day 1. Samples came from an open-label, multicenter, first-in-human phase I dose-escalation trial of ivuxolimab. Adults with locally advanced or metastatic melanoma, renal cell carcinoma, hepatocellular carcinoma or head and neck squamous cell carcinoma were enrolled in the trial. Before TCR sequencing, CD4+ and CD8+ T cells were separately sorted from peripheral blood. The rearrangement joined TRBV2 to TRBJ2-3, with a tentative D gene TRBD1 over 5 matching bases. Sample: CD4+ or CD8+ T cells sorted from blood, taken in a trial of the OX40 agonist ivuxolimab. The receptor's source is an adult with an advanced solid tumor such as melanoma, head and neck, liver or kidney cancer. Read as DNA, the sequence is TGTGCCAGCCGACAGTATAGGAGCACAGATACGCAGTATTTT. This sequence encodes CASRQYRSTDTQYF. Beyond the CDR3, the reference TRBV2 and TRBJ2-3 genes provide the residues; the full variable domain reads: EPEVTQTPSHQVTQMGQEVILRCVPISNHLYFYWYRQILGQKVEFLVSFYNNEISEKSEIFDDQFSVERPDGSNFTLKIRSTKLEDSAMYFCASRQYRSTDTQYFGPGTRLTVL.